The 27 T cell receptor beta chains below come from one sample, sequenced in a study of T cell repertoires in cytomegalovirus infection. In TCRdb, the reads were re-called with MiXCR into one record per CDR3 protein. The data hold 100,000 or so distinct CDR3 sequences, with under 25% observed a single time. The sequenced sample consisted of CD8+ T cells from PBMCs. These receptors were obtained from a human donor in good health (CMV status not recorded). Some clones in this sample may be carry-over from other donors' samples.

This clonotype occurred many times. V is TRBV7-9 and J is TRBJ2-7, with D perhaps TRBD1 (6 bases). The ends were cut back, 5 bases at V and 6 bases at J, with 17 bases in the middle. Germline values: CDR1 SEHNR, CDR2 FQNEAQ (reference sequence). The CDR3 length is 14 residues. The CDR3: CASSPQGPVGEQYF. The CDR3, as DNA: TGTGCCAGCAGCCCACAGGGTCCGGTCGGCGAGCAGTACTTC.

The chain employs TRBV30 and TRBJ2-7, with 15 bases identical to TRBD2. Germline V lookup: CDR1 GTSNPN, CDR2 SVGIG (reference sequence). The CDR3 loop spans 17 amino acids. The ends lost 4 bases at V and 6 bases at J; junction bases unmatched: 13. CDR3: CAWTPLRTSGRAFEQYF. CDR3 coding DNA: TGTGCCTGGACCCCCCTCCGGACTAGCGGGAGGGCCTTCGAGCAGTACTTC.

This sequence joins TRBV19 and TRBJ2-1; 11 nucleotides line up with TRBD2. CDR3 length: 15 amino acids. CDR1 and CDR2 (germline): LNHDA, SQIVND (reference sequence). The trim removed 6 bases at V and 7 bases at J, leaving 8 bases unmatched. Here the CDR3 DNA reads TGTGCCAGTAGGTGGGATAGCGGGGGGGCAAATGAGCAGTTCTTC. This sequence encodes CASRWDSGGANEQFF.

This clonotype was counted only a few times. The chain joins TRBV25-1 to TRBJ2-2; TRBD1 matches 9 bases. This CDR3 has 19 residues. Looked up from germline, CDR1 is MGHDK and CDR2 is SYGVNS. J lost 0 bases, V lost 4 bases, and 12 bases had no gene match. CDR3 coding DNA: TGTGCCAGCAGTGGGCTCCGGGACAGGGACAAAACGAACACCGGGGAGCTGTTTTTT. This gives the protein CASSGLRDRDKTNTGELFF.

This chain links TRBV6-5 with TRBJ1-2; 8 bases line up with TRBD1. The J segment lost 8 bases and the V segment lost 5 bases, leaving 7 bases of the junction unmatched. CDR1 MNHEY and CDR2 SVGAGI come from the germline V gene. The CDR3 covers 13 residues. The CDR3 loop is CASSLQGAQGYTF. The CDR3 DNA reads TGTGCCAGCAGTCTCCAGGGGGCGCAAGGCTACACCTTC.

The chain has TRBV7-6 and TRBJ1-1; D is unclear. The CDR3 loop spans 12 amino acids. V was shortened by 3 bases and J by 4 bases, with 6 bases between the two germline ends. The germline CDR1 and CDR2 sequences are SGHVS and FNYEAQ. The CDR3 loop is CASSFKGTEAFF. CDR3 in DNA: TGTGCCAGCAGCTTTAAAGGCACTGAAGCTTTCTTT.

The chain couples TRBV7-2 to TRBJ2-2; unclear D gene. Germline assignment: CDR1 SGHTA and CDR2 FQGNSA. The CDR3 spans 13 residues. V lost 4 bases and J lost 3, with 6 bases in between. For the CDR3, the DNA is TGTGCCAGCAGCTCGACGGACACCGGGGAGCTGTTTTTT. Its translation: CASSSTDTGELFF.

J is TRBJ1-1 and V is TRBV2, with TRBD1 identical over 7 bases. The CDR3 consists of 15 residues. J was trimmed by 1 base and V by 6 bases; bases with no gene match: 8. The V gene's germline CDR1 is SNHLY and CDR2 FYNNEI. The CDR3 DNA is TGTGCCAGCAGCGAGAGGGACAGTCCGAACACTGAAGCTTTCTTT. Translation gives CASSERDSPNTEAFF.

This sequence joins TRBV6-2 or TRBV6-3 and TRBJ2-2; 8 bases are shared with TRBD2. The CDR3 is made up of 15 amino acids. Germline V gene data show CDR1 as MNHEY and CDR2 as SVGEGT. The V gene end was trimmed by 6 bases and the J gene end by 0 bases; junction bases not matched to a gene: 3. The CDR3 DNA reads as TGTGCCAGCAGAGTAGCGGGGACGAACACCGGGGAGCTGTTTTTT. Its translation is CASRVAGTNTGELFF.

This clonotype was recorded a few times. This sequence joins TRBV6-1 and TRBJ2-3; 7 nucleotides agree with TRBD1. Germline values: CDR1 MNHNS, CDR2 SASEGT. V trimming: 1 base; J trimming: 3 bases; junction bases outside the gene matches: 4. The CDR3 totals 15 residues. CDR3 nucleotide sequence: TGTGCCAGCAGTGAAGGGCAGGGGGATACAGATACGCAGTATTTT. Translating gives CASSEGQGDTDTQYF.

This clonotype has at least ten counts. Sequence at one end of the junction differs from germline and may be a read error. The V call is TRBV20-1, the J call TRBJ2-5; the D call may be TRBD1 or TRBD2 (5 bases each). CDR1 DFQATT and CDR2 SNEGSKA come from the germline V gene (reference sequence). This CDR3 is 15 amino acids long. CDR3 in DNA: TGCAGTGCTAGATTTATCCGGGACCTTCAAGAGAGCCAGTACTTC. Amino acids: CSARFIRDLQESQYF.

The chain uses TRBV4-1 and TRBJ1-1; D is ambiguous. V was pared by 0 bases and J by 1 base, with 21 bases between. The CDR3 runs to 19 residues. Per the germline V gene, CDR1 is MGHRA and CDR2 is YSYEKL. Here the CDR3 reads CASSQDPKAKFSANTEAFF. DNA for the CDR3: TGCGCCAGCAGCCAAGACCCCAAGGCGAAGTTTTCGGCGAACACTGAAGCTTTCTTT.

This chain connects TRBV12-3 or TRBV12-4 to TRBJ2-7; possible D gene TRBD1, 6 bases. V lost 3 bases and J 5 bases, leaving 11 bases between the germline ends. The CDR3 consists of 13 residues. The DNA for the CDR3 is TGTGCCAGCAGTTTCAACAGGGTTCACGAGCAGTACTTC. It yields the protein CASSFNRVHEQYF.

This clonotype occurred a few times. This chain connects TRBV4-2 to TRBJ2-2; 8 nucleotides line up with TRBD2. With V trimmed by 0 bases and J by 4 bases, 10 bases remained unmatched. The CDR3 totals 18 residues. CDR1 is LGHNA, CDR2 YNFKEQ, per germline. The CDR3 protein is CASSQDLDGGGGTGELFF. For the CDR3, the DNA is TGTGCCAGCAGCCAAGATCTCGACGGGGGGGGTGGCACCGGGGAGCTGTTTTTT.

This clonotype was seen repeatedly, ten times or more. CDR3 amino acids: CASSFQAHGANVLTF. In DNA form, the CDR3 reads TGTGCCAGCAGCTTTCAGGCTCACGGGGCCAACGTCCTGACTTTC. J is TRBJ2-6 and V is TRBV7-2; D is unclear. This CDR3 spans 15 amino acids. V lost 3 bases and J 4 bases, leaving 10 bases between the germline ends. CDR1 is SGHTA and CDR2 is FQGNSA in the germline V gene.

V gene TRBV9 combines with J gene TRBJ1-2, with D maybe TRBD1 (6 bases). The CDR3 spans 17 residues. Germline lookup yields CDR1 SGDLS and CDR2 YYNGEE. V gave up 3 bases and J gave up 4 bases, with 22 bases separating them. Here the CDR3 reads CASSEGGLTGLAYGYTF. The CDR3, as DNA: TGTGCCAGCAGCGAGGGGGGCCTAACAGGGCTCGCCTATGGCTACACCTTC.

Only one count was recorded for this clonotype. V gene TRBV27 combines with J gene TRBJ2-5, with 7 bases lining up with TRBD1. The CDR3 loop spans 15 amino acids. From germline, CDR1 is MNHEY and CDR2 SMNVEV (reference sequence). After removal of 5 bases from V and 5 bases from J, the junction contained 11 bases not matched to a gene. CDR3 residues: CASSTGTEPSETQYF. The CDR3 DNA is TGTGCCAGCAGTACGGGGACAGAACCTTCGGAGACCCAGTACTTC.

The genes are TRBV20-1 and TRBJ1-5; D call uncertain. Germline loops: CDR1 DFQATT, CDR2 SNEGSKA (reference sequence). The CDR3 consists of 16 residues. Trimming took 0 bases from V and 0 from J, leaving 12 bases between them. CDR3 nucleotides: TGCAGTGCTAGAGATCGGGCAGTAAATAGCAATCAGCCCCAGCATTTT. Translation gives CSARDRAVNSNQPQHF.

This clonotype was picked up a small number of times. This chain links TRBV27 with TRBJ2-1; 9 bases are a match to TRBD2. After removal of 2 bases from V and 8 bases from J, the junction contained 7 bases not matched to a gene. CDR1 is MNHEY and CDR2 is SMNVEV in the germline V gene (reference sequence). This CDR3 region has 15 residues. CDR3 in amino acids: CASSLSGRPFDEQFF. CDR3 in DNA: TGTGCCAGCAGTTTAAGCGGGAGGCCCTTCGATGAGCAGTTCTTC.

This clonotype came up a few times. The V gene is TRBV20-1, the J gene TRBJ2-7; 7 bases fit TRBD1. CDR1 and CDR2 (germline): DFQATT, SNEGSKA (reference sequence). The CDR3 is made up of 14 amino acids. The trim removed 3 bases at V and 0 bases at J, leaving 5 bases unmatched. The chain's CDR3 is CSASERQGSYEQYF. The CDR3 bases are TGCAGTGCTAGTGAGAGACAGGGCTCCTACGAGCAGTACTTC.

This clonotype was seen more than once but under ten times. The chain combines TRBV18 with TRBJ2-6; 9 bases agree with TRBD1. CDR3 length: 17 amino acids. J lost 4 bases, V lost 2 bases, and 6 bases had no gene match. Germline V lookup: CDR1 KGHSH, CDR2 LQKENI. The CDR3 loop reads CASSPAGQGSGANVLTF. CDR3 nucleotide sequence: TGTGCCAGCTCACCAGCGGGACAGGGATCCGGGGCCAACGTCCTGACTTTC.

The genes are TRBV7-9 and TRBJ2-7, with 7 bases identical to TRBD1. Trimming cost V 5 bases and J 2 bases; bases outside gene matches: 9. In germline, CDR1 is SEHNR, CDR2 FQNEAQ (reference sequence). This CDR3 is 15 amino acids long. CDR3 nucleotides: TGTGCCAGCAGCCCCCTGGGACAGCGAACCTACGAGCAGTACTTC. Translated: CASSPLGQRTYEQYF.

The chain couples TRBV18 to TRBJ2-3, with unresolved D. The CDR3 loop spans 12 amino acids. The V gene's germline CDR1 is KGHSH and CDR2 LQKENI. Trimming took 2 bases from V and 4 from J, leaving 4 bases between them. CDR3 nucleotides: TGTGCCAGCTCACCAGAGGCAGATACGCAGTATTTT. Protein product: CASSPEADTQYF.

This clonotype appeared a few times. The chain employs TRBV12-3 or TRBV12-4 and TRBJ2-1; D remains ambiguous. Trimming cost V 5 bases and J 0 bases, with 8 bases left between them. The CDR3 covers 14 residues. The CDR3 sequence is CASSPSSSYNEQFF. Here the CDR3 DNA reads TGTGCCAGCAGTCCTTCGAGCTCCTACAATGAGCAGTTCTTC.

This clonotype showed up just a few times. The rearrangement joins TRBV7-9 to TRBJ2-7; no firm D call. Germline loops: CDR1 SEHNR, CDR2 FQNEAQ (reference sequence). The length of the CDR3 is 13 residues. The germline V and J ends were trimmed by 5 bases and 6 bases, with 14 bases remaining between them. The CDR3 nucleotides read TGTGCCAGCAGCCTCCAACCAGGTCCCGAGCAGTACTTC. It encodes CASSLQPGPEQYF.

This rearrangement joins TRBV11-2 to TRBJ1-1; TRBD1 is a possible D gene (5 bases). CDR3 size: 14 residues. Germline loops: CDR1 SGHAT, CDR2 FQNNGV. V shed 5 bases and J shed 0 bases, with 10 bases lying between them. CDR3 coding DNA: TGTGCCAGCAGCCTACAGGACTTGAACACTGAAGCTTTCTTT. This translates into CASSLQDLNTEAFF. Variable domain in full (rest from reference TRBV11-2 and TRBJ1-1): EAGVAQSPRYKIIEKRQSVAFWCNPISGHATLYWYQQILGQGPKLLIQFQNNGVVDDSQLPKDRFSAERLKGVDSTLKIQPAKLEDSAVYLCASSLQDLNTEAFFGQGTRLTVV.

This clonotype has ten or more counts. The rearrangement joins TRBV5-4 to TRBJ2-3; 12 bases agree with TRBD2. Losses at the gene ends were 3 bases for V and 6 bases for J; bases not matched to a gene: 5. This CDR3 region has 15 residues. Per germline, CDR1 SGHNT and CDR2 YYREEE (reference sequence). The CDR3 here is CASSSTSGGLDTQYF. The CDR3 nucleotides read TGTGCCAGCAGCTCGACTAGCGGGGGCCTGGATACGCAGTATTTT.